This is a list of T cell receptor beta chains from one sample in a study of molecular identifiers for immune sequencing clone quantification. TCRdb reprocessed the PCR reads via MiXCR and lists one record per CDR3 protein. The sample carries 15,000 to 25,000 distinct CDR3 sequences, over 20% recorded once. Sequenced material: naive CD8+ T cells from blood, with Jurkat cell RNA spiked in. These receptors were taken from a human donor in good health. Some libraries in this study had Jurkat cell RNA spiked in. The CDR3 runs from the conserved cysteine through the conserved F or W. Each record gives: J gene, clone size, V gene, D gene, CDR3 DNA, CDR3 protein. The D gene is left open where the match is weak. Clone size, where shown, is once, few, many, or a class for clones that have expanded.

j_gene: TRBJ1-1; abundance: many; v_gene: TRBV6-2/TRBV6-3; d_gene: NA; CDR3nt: TGTGCCAGCAGTTACCCGGAGCCAGAAGCTTTCTTT; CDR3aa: CASSYPEPEAFF
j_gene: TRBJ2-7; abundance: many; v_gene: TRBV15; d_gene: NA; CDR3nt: TGTGCCACCAGCATTCTCATCGGGCTCCCTCTCTACGAGCAGTACTTC; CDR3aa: CATSILIGLPLYEQYF
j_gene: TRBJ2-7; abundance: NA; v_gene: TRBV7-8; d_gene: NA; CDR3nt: TGTGCCAGCAGCGGCCCCTACGAGCAGTACTTC; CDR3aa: CASSGPYEQYF
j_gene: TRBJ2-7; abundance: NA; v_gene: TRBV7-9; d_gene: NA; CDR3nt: TGTGCCAGCAGCGACCCGGGGGTACACCCACTCTCCTACGAGCAGTACTTC; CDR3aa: CASSDPGVHPLSYEQYF
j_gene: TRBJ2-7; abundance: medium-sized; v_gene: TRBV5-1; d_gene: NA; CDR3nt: TGCGCCAGCAGCGGCCCCCGGGACACTTTCCTCTACTTC; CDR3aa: CASSGPRDTFLYF
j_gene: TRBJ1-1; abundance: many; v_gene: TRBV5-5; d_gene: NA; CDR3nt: TGTGCCAGCAGCTCAGAGAACATGAACACTGAAGCTTTCTTT; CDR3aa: CASSSENMNTEAFF
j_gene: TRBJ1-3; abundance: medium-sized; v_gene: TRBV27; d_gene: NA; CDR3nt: TGTGCCAGCACTCAAGGGGGTCCTGGAAACACCATATATTTT; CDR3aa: CASTQGGPGNTIYF
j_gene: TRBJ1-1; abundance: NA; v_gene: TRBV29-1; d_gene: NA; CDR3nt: TGCAGCGTTGGAAGGGGGGCGAACACTGAAGCTTTCTTT; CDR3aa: CSVGRGANTEAFF
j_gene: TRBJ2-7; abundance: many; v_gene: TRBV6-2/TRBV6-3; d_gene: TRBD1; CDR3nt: TGTGCCAGCAGTTACTCGATCGCAGGGGGTGCCTACGAGCAGTACTTC; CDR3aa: CASSYSIAGGAYEQYF
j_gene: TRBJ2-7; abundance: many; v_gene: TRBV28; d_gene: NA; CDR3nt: TGTGCCAGCTCCGGCGGTGGGTCTTACTACGAGCAGTACTTC; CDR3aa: CASSGGGSYYEQYF
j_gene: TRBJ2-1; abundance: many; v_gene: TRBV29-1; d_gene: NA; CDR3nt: TGCAGCGTTGAAGACGGACACAATGAGCAGTTCTTC; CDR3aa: CSVEDGHNEQFF
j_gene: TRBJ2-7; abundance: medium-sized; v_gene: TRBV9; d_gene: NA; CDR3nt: TGTGCCAGCAGCTACAGGACACCGGGCTACGAGCAGTACTTC; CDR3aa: CASSYRTPGYEQYF
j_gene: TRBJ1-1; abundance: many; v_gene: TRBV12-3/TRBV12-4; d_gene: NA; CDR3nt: TGTGCCAGCAAGAACAGCCAGAACACTGAAGCTTTCTTT; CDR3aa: CASKNSQNTEAFF
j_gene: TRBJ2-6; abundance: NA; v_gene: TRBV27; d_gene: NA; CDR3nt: TGTGCCAGCAGTTTATCAGCGGTGGTTGGTGGGGCCAACGTCCTGACTTTC; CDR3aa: CASSLSAVVGGANVLTF
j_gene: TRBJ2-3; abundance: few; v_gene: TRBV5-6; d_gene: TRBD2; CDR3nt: TGTGCCAGCTCCTGGGGGGGGGAGGCAGATACGCAGTATTTT; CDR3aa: CASSWGGEADTQYF
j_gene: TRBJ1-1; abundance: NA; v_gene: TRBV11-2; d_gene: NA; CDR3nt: TGTGCCAGCAGCTTTGCATTTGGAGATGAAGCTCTCTTT; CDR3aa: CASSFAFGDEALF
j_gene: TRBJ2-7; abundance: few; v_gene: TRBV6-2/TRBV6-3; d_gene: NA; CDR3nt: TGTGCCAGCAAGTATTCCGGGCCTACCTACGAGCAGTACTTC; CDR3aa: CASKYSGPTYEQYF
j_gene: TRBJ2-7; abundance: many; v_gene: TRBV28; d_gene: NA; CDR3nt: TGTGCCAGCAGTGGGCAGCCCCCCTACGAGCAGTACTTC; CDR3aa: CASSGQPPYEQYF
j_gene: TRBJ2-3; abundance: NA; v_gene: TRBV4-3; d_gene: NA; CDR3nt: TGCGCCAGCAGCCAAGAGGGATGGGGCCAAGACACAGATACGCAGTATTTT; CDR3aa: CASSQEGWGQDTDTQYF
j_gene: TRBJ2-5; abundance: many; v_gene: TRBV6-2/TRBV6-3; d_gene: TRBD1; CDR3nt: TGTGCCAGCAGCCTGACAGGGGGCGTCGAGACCCAGTACTTC; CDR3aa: CASSLTGGVETQYF
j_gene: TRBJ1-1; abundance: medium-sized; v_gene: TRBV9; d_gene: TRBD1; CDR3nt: TGTGCCAGCAGCCTCCTAGGGACAGCCGAAGCTTTCTTT; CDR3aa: CASSLLGTAEAFF
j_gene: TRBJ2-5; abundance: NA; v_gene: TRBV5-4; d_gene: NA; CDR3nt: TGTGCCAGCAGCCAAAGGGGATTCGAGGCCCAGTACTTC; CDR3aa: CASSQRGFEAQYF
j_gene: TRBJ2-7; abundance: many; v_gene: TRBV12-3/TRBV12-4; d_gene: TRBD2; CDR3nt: TGTGCCAGCACTGGACTAGCAGGAGGCGAGCAGTACTTC; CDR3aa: CASTGLAGGEQYF
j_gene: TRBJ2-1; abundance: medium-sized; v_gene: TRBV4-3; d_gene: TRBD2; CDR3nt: TGCGCCAGCAGCCAGGCTAGCGGGAGTTATGAGCAGTTCTTC; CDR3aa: CASSQASGSYEQFF
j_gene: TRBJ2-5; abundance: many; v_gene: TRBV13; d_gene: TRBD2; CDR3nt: TGTGCCAGCAGTTCGGGGAGGGCGGCGCCCGGACAAGAGACCCAGTACTTC; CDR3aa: CASSSGRAAPGQETQYF
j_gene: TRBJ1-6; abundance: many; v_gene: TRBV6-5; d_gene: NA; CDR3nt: TGTGCCAGCAGTTACAACCCGAGCGGATATTCACCCCTCCACTTT; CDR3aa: CASSYNPSGYSPLHF
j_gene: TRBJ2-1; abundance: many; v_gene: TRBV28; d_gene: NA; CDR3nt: TGTGCCAGCAGTTTATTGGGGAGTGAGCAGTTCTTC; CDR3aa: CASSLLGSEQFF
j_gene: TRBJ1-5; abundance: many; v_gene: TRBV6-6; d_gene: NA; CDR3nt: TGTGCCAGCTCGCCCGCGATGGGCAATCAGCCCCAGCATTTT; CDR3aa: CASSPAMGNQPQHF
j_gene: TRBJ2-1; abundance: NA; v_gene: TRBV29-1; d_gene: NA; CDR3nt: TGCAGCGTTCTGAAAAATTTTCTGGAGAGCTCCTACAATGAGCAGTTCTTC; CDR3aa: CSVLKNFLESSYNEQFF
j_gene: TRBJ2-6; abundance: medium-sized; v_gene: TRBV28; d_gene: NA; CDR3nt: TGTGCCAGCAGTTTTGGGGGCACTGGGGCCAACGTCCTGACTTTC; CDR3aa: CASSFGGTGANVLTF
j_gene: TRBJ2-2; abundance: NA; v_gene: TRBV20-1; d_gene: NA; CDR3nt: TGCAGTGCTTGGACAGAGACCGGGGAGCTGTTTTTT; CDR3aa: CSAWTETGELFF
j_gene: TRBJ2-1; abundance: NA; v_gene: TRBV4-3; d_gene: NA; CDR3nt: TGCGCCAGCAGCCAAGGGGTGGAGGGTTTCGTCGGGAACAATGAGCAGTTCTTC; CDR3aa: CASSQGVEGFVGNNEQFF
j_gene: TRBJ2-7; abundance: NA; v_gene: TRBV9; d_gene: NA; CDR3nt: TGTGCCAGCAGCGTAGTCTCCGGCTCCACCTCCGAGCAGTACTTC; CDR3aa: CASSVVSGSTSEQYF
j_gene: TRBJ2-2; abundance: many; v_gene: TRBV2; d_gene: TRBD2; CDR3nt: TGTGCCAGCGGGCTAGCGGGATTACCGCGGGAGCTGTTTTTT; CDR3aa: CASGLAGLPRELFF
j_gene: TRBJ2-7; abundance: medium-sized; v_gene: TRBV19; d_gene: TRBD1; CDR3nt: TGTGCCAGTAGTCCCTCCGGGACAGGGGGCTCCTACGAGCAGTACTTC; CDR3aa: CASSPSGTGGSYEQYF
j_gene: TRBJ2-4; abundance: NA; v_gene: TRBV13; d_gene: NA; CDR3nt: TGTGCCAGCAGCTTAATTCTAGCCAAAAACATTCAGTACTTC; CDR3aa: CASSLILAKNIQYF
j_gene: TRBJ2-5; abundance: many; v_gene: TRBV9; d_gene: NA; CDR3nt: TGTGCCAGCAGCGTAGTGGGGTCGGAGACCCAGTACTTC; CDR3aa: CASSVVGSETQYF
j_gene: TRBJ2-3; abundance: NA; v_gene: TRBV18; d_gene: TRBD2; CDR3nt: TGTGCCAGCTCACCCAGCGGGAGTGATACGCAGTATTTT; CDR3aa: CASSPSGSDTQYF
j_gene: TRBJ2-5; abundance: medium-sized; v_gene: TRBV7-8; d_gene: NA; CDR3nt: TGTGCCAGCAGCTTGCGGGGTTCAGAGACCCAGTACTTC; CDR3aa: CASSLRGSETQYF
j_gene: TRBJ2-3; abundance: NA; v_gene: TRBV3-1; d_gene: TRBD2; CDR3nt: TGTGCCAGCAGCCAAGATCTTCCCGGACTAGCGGGCACAGATACGCAGTATTTT; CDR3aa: CASSQDLPGLAGTDTQYF